This TCR beta chain came from a study of blood T cell repertoires in COVID-19. V shed 0 bases and J shed 10 bases, with 11 bases lying between them. Looked up from germline, CDR1 is SGDLS and CDR2 is YYNGEE. The CDR3 is made up of 14 amino acids. Among Cohort 3 donors, those recovered had two negative PCRs, clearance, or symptom resolution. As originally analysed: Reference gene primer amplification in the assay estimated nucleated cell counts. Clones were read by immunoSEQ multiplex PCR, and TCRdb kept only the in-frame ones, dropping some. V and J calls and clone size follow that table, whereas D and trimming were derived from the DNA. The sample gives about 140,000 clones, more than 75% of which show up once; about 11% is in the top ten.

This chain joins TRBV9 and TRBJ1-6, with unresolved D. Material: PBMCs or T cells enriched from blood (not recorded which). The clonotype was recovered from a man aged 60 to 75 who had recovered from COVID-19. The CDR3, as DNA: TGTGCCAGCAGCGTAGTCCAGGTCGGCTCACCCCTCCACTTT. Residues: CASSVVQVGSPLHF.